This T cell receptor (beta chain) originates from a study of tumor and adjacent non-tumor tissue in lung cancer. Study-level information: Histology: around twelve adenocarcinoma, a couple of squamous cell carcinoma, 1 small cell lung cancer. Study observations and caveats: Higher tumor TCR diversity was associated with shorter survival. Tumor tissue had significantly higher TCR diversity than normal lung. In normal lung, the top 100 clones were significantly more dominant than in tumor.

TCRbeta libraries were built with three rounds of nested PCR, modified from ARM-PCR. TCRdb redid the calling of the multiplex PCR reads with MiXCR, one entry per CDR3 protein. The sample lists approximately 76,000 distinct CDR3 sequences, about two thirds occurring once. This sample's RNA came from whole unsorted tissue. V shed 4 bases and J shed 2 bases, with 14 bases lying between them. The CDR3 consists of 14 residues. Germline CDR1 reads SQVTM; CDR2 reads ANQGSEA. To note about this clonotype: What it binds is not known. The conserved phenylalanine or tryptophan is not found at the CDR3 terminus, so this likely reflects a read error.

Sequencing was carried out using lung tumor tissue. This sequence originates from a woman in her 70s with non-small cell lung cancer. This chain joins TRBV29-1 and TRBJ2-5; no reliable D call. CDR3 sequence reads: CSVVVTQLQETQYY. For the CDR3, the DNA is TGCAGCGTTGTGGTGACACAGCTTCAAGAGACCCAGTACTAC.